This passage covers 30 T cell receptor beta chains from one sample sequenced in a study of T cells in Graves' hyperthyroidism and ophthalmopathy. What was amplified from RNA transcripts were TCR beta CDR3 regions. Researchers ran a first-round RT-PCR on the TCR CDR3 using the HTBI primer set. TCRdb independently ran MiXCR on the multiplex PCR reads; one entry per CDR3 protein. This table has 160,000 or so distinct CDR3 sequences, just under 9.5% appearing once. The sample was blood. The receptors originated from a woman under 30 with Graves' hyperthyroidism that later progressed to Graves' ophthalmopathy.

The table lists this clonotype with many counts. The chain has TRBV4-1 and TRBJ1-1; TRBD1 might be the D (5 bases). The CDR3 sequence is 14 residues long. V lost 4 bases and J lost 11, with 20 bases in between. Germline V gene data show CDR1 as MGHRA and CDR2 as YSYEKL. The CDR3 loop reads CASSRLGPRDGAFF. The CDR3 nucleotides read TGCGCCAGCAGCCGACTAGGACCGCGGGACGGGGCTTTCTTT.

The rearrangement uses TRBV19 and TRBJ2-3, with TRBD2 as a possible D gene (5 bases). Trimming removed 10 bases at V and 4 bases at J, with 12 bases between. Per the germline V gene, CDR1 is LNHDA and CDR2 is SQIVND (reference sequence). CDR3 length equals 12 residues. The CDR3 nucleotides read TGTGCCACCCTACTAGTTCCAGATACGCAGTATTTT. Amino acids: CATLLVPDTQYF.

This clonotype was picked up many times. V gene TRBV2 combines with J gene TRBJ2-2; the D is unclear. Between the trimmed V and J ends, which lost 1 base and 7 bases, there was a span of 7 bases. This CDR3 is built from 13 residues. Germline CDR1 SNHLY, CDR2 FYNNEI. DNA for the CDR3: TGTGCCAGCAGTGAAGGGGTTATCGGGGAGCTGTTTTTT. It yields the protein CASSEGVIGELFF.

This clonotype has a handful of counts. This sequence joins TRBV6-1 and TRBJ1-2, with D possibly TRBD1 on 5 matching bases. The V gene's germline CDR1 is MNHNS and CDR2 SASEGT. The V end was cut by 5 bases, the J end by 4 bases, with 17 bases between. The CDR3 runs to 15 residues. CDR3 nucleotides: TGTGCCAGCAGTCATATCTTGGCGGGGACCTATGGCTACACCTTC. Amino acid sequence: CASSHILAGTYGYTF.

This clonotype was counted many times. The chain joins TRBV5-6 to TRBJ2-3; no definite D call. V lost 4 bases, J lost 0 bases, and 12 bases lay in between. Looked up from germline, CDR1 is SGHDT and CDR2 is YYEEEE. This CDR3 comprises 15 residues. For the CDR3, the DNA is TGTGCCAGCAGCCTTCGAGGACCCAGCACAGATACGCAGTATTTT. This codes for CASSLRGPSTDTQYF.

This clonotype showed up many times. CDR3 nucleotide sequence: TGTGCCAGCAGGCCCGACAGGGGGAACACCGGGGAGCTGTTTTTT. Amino acid sequence: CASRPDRGNTGELFF. The chain has TRBV6-1 and TRBJ2-2, with 8 bases that match TRBD1. The ends lost 6 bases at V and 1 base at J; junction bases unmatched: 4. CDR3 length: 15 amino acids. CDR1 is MNHNS, CDR2 SASEGT, per germline.

The chain has TRBV20-1 and TRBJ1-1; D remains ambiguous. V dropped 3 bases and J dropped 6 bases, with 11 bases sitting between them. Germline CDR1 is DFQATT and CDR2 is SNEGSKA (reference sequence). The CDR3 spans 12 residues. The CDR3 nucleotides read TGCAGTGCTAGTTGGGGTCAGTCTGAAGCTTTCTTT. The encoded protein is CSASWGQSEAFF.

This clonotype was seen repeatedly, ten times or more. V is TRBV20-1 and J is TRBJ2-5; a weak D match, TRBD2 (6 bases). The CDR3 totals 14 residues. Germline CDR1 is DFQATT and CDR2 is SNEGSKA (reference sequence). Trimming removed 2 bases from V and 3 bases from J, with 13 bases in between. This chain's CDR3 is CSARSPRTKETQYF. The CDR3 DNA sequence: TGCAGTGCTAGAAGCCCCCGGACTAAAGAGACCCAGTACTTC.

A note on this clonotype: This may be a read error, as it is one base from a much larger clone. The V call is TRBV20-1, the J call TRBJ2-7, with D uncertain. CDR1 and CDR2 from the germline V gene are DFQATT and SNEGSKA (reference sequence). Trimming stripped 2 bases from V and 2 bases from J, with 10 bases between. The CDR3 totals 13 residues. CDR3 protein: CSARPGVAYEQYF. The CDR3 DNA reads as TGCAGTGCTAGACCCGGAGTAGCCTACGAGCAGTACTTC.

The table lists this clonotype with many counts. The rearrangement uses TRBV6-1 and TRBJ2-2, with 7 bases fitting TRBD1. The CDR3 loop spans 15 amino acids. Germline CDR1 reads MNHNS; CDR2 reads SASEGT. Germline trimming cut 3 bases from V and 4 bases from J; bases unmatched to any gene: 5. CDR3 nucleotide sequence: TGTGCCAGCAGTGAGAGGGGGCCGGGCACCGGGGAGCTGTTTTTT. Protein product: CASSERGPGTGELFF.

The chain links TRBV28 to TRBJ1-1, with D tentatively TRBD1 (5 bases). The CDR3 totals 15 residues. The germline V gene encodes CDR1 MDHEN and CDR2 SYDVKM. V was pared by 7 bases and J by 0 bases, with 15 bases between. CDR3 in amino acids: CASTRRGGMNTEAFF. In nucleotides, the CDR3 is TGTGCCAGCACCCGAAGGGGCGGTATGAACACTGAAGCTTTCTTT.

This clonotype was detected only a few times. This rearrangement joins TRBV6-1 to TRBJ2-3; no clear D gene. Trimming left V 1 base short and J 4 bases short, with 9 bases between. CDR3 size: 14 residues. From germline, CDR1 is MNHNS and CDR2 SASEGT. CDR3 DNA sequence: TGTGCCAGCAGTGAAGATTCGGGTCCAGATACGCAGTATTTT. This encodes CASSEDSGPDTQYF.

The chain carries TRBV4-2 and TRBJ2-1; TRBD2 aligns across 10 bases. CDR1 is LGHNA and CDR2 is YNFKEQ in the germline V gene. With V trimmed by 0 bases and J by 10 bases, 9 bases remained unmatched. The CDR3 runs to 16 residues. CDR3 coding DNA: TGTGCCAGCAGCCAAGAGGGAATAGCGGGGGGCTTGGAGCAGTTCTTC. Its translation is CASSQEGIAGGLEQFF.

Regarding this clonotype: A much larger clone is a single base away; this may be a read error. The chain uses TRBV9 and TRBJ2-1, with D possibly matching TRBD2 (6 bases). This CDR3 has 15 amino acids. Per germline, CDR1 SGDLS and CDR2 YYNGEE. Trimming removed 10 bases from V and 1 base from J, with 18 bases in between. The chain's CDR3 is CAGMRGGESYNEQFF. In DNA form, the CDR3 reads TGTGCCGGCATGCGGGGCGGGGAGTCCTACAATGAGCAGTTCTTC.

This clonotype was detected a few times. A much more abundant neighbour one base away suggests this may be a read error. This chain connects TRBV6-9 to TRBJ1-1; D ambiguous. Germline V gives CDR1 MNHGY, CDR2 SVAAGI. This CDR3 is 16 amino acids long. CDR3 protein: CASSSPDGRLNTEALF. The CDR3 nucleotides are TGTGCCAGCAGTTCCCCGGACGGTAGGTTGAACACTGAAGCTCTCTTT.

This clonotype has more than one count but fewer than ten. This chain joins TRBV19 and TRBJ2-2; 11 nucleotides line up with TRBD2. CDR3 length: 16 residues. CDR1 is LNHDA, CDR2 SQIVND, per germline (reference sequence). With 7 bases clipped from V and 7 bases from J, the junction kept 11 bases outside the gene matches. The CDR3 region is CASIPNSGGANGELFF. The CDR3 DNA follows: TGTGCCAGTATCCCAAATAGCGGGGGGGCCAACGGGGAGCTGTTTTTT.

This clonotype was counted only a few times. The chain combines TRBV4-2 with TRBJ2-7; TRBD2 matches 11 bases. The CDR3 runs to 16 residues. The J segment lost 0 bases and the V segment lost 0 bases, leaving 1 base of the junction unmatched. Germline values: CDR1 LGHNA, CDR2 YNFKEQ. CDR3 amino acids: CASSQDSGGASYEQYF. CDR3 sequence (DNA): TGTGCCAGCAGCCAAGATAGCGGGGGGGCCTCCTACGAGCAGTACTTC.

A few counts support this clonotype. The V and J genes are TRBV4-2 and TRBJ2-1; D is perhaps TRBD2 (5 bases). Trimming removed 4 bases at V and 7 bases at J, with 20 bases between. The CDR3 consists of 16 residues. CDR1 and CDR2 from the germline V gene are LGHNA and YNFKEQ. CDR3 nucleotides: TGTGCCAGCAGCCCAGAACTGAAGCGGAGATGGAATGAGCAGTTCTTC. The encoded protein is CASSPELKRRWNEQFF.

This clonotype was counted many times. The genes are TRBV12-3 or TRBV12-4 and TRBJ1-1; D is perhaps TRBD1 (6 bases). Trimming shortened V by 4 bases and J by 6 bases, and 9 bases separated the two germline ends. CDR3 length equals 12 residues. The CDR3 DNA is TGTGCCAGCAGTTCAGGGGCCCCTGAAGCTTTCTTT. It encodes CASSSGAPEAFF.

At least ten counts were recorded for this clonotype. The rearrangement links TRBV6-2 or TRBV6-3 to TRBJ2-2; 7 bases line up with TRBD1. The CDR3 covers 15 residues. V dropped 6 bases and J dropped 4; count of bases not matched to a gene: 8. CDR1 is MNHEY and CDR2 is SVGEGT in the germline V gene. CDR3 nucleotides: TGTGCCAGCAGCCTAAAGACAGGGATCACCGGGGAGCTGTTTTTT. Residues: CASSLKTGITGELFF.

This clonotype was seen many times. The chain recombines TRBV10-3 with TRBJ2-2; D might be TRBD1 (7 bases). Germline loops: CDR1 ENHRY, CDR2 SYGVKD. CDR3 length: 14 amino acids. Trimming shortened V by 3 bases and J by 3 bases, and 8 bases separated the two germline ends. CDR3 protein: CAISDRGDTGELFF. The DNA for the CDR3 is TGTGCCATCAGTGACAGGGGGGACACCGGGGAGCTGTTTTTT.

This clonotype was recorded a few times. The chain uses TRBV27 and TRBJ2-7; D is perhaps TRBD1 (6 bases). The V end was cut by 3 bases, the J end by 0 bases, with 18 bases between. The V gene's germline CDR1 is MNHEY and CDR2 SMNVEV (reference sequence). This CDR3 comprises 17 residues. The CDR3 protein is CASSFTARGPSSYEQYF. The CDR3, as DNA: TGTGCCAGCAGTTTTACCGCCAGGGGCCCATCCTCCTACGAGCAGTACTTC.

This clonotype occurred many times. The chain couples TRBV6-1 to TRBJ2-7; possible D gene TRBD2, 5 bases. V lost 6 bases to trimming and J lost 4 bases, with 7 bases between them. The CDR3 is 11 amino acids. Per germline, CDR1 MNHNS and CDR2 SASEGT. CDR3 bases: TGTGCCAGCAGGGACTCTTACGAGCAGTACTTC. It codes for CASRDSYEQYF.

This chain links TRBV30 with TRBJ1-4, with a tentative D call TRBD1 (6 bases). Germline V gene lookup returns CDR1 GTSNPN and CDR2 SVGIG (reference sequence). V lost 4 bases to trimming and J lost 8 bases, with 26 bases between them. The CDR3 consists of 17 residues. The CDR3 DNA reads TGTGCCTGGACCGACTGGGGGCGATCCTCGAGGGGGGAAAAACTGTTTTTT. It is translated as CAWTDWGRSSRGEKLFF.

This clonotype was observed many times. V is TRBV13 and J is TRBJ2-1; 9 nucleotides agree with TRBD1. V was pared by 5 bases and J by 6 bases, with 5 bases of the junction left unmatched. CDR1 is PRHDT and CDR2 is FYEKMQ in the germline V gene (reference sequence). There are 14 residues in the CDR3. In nucleotides, the CDR3 is TGTGCCAGCAGCCTACAGGGGGCGCTCAATGAGCAGTTCTTC. Translation: CASSLQGALNEQFF.

The chain has TRBV19 and TRBJ2-3; tentatively, D is TRBD2 (6 bases). The CDR3 loop spans 13 amino acids. Germline lookup yields CDR1 LNHDA and CDR2 SQIVND (reference sequence). The V and J ends lost 8 bases and 0 bases respectively, with 9 bases between them. CDR3 DNA: TGTGCCAGTGGGGGGAGAAGCACAGATACGCAGTATTTT. Translated: CASGGRSTDTQYF.

This clonotype was detected ten times or more. The chain carries TRBV20-1 and TRBJ1-1, with 7 bases identical to TRBD1. Germline CDR1 reads DFQATT; CDR2 reads SNEGSKA (reference sequence). The CDR3 sequence is 14 residues long. V trimming: 0 bases; J trimming: 1 base; junction bases outside the gene matches: 2. CDR3 bases: TGCAGTGCTAGAGAGGGACAGTGGAACACTGAAGCTTTCTTT. Translation: CSAREGQWNTEAFF.

This clonotype was counted ten times or more. The chain combines TRBV6-1 with TRBJ1-2, with no clear D. The V end was cut by 0 bases, the J end by 1 base, with 12 bases between. The CDR3 is made up of 16 amino acids. The V gene's germline CDR1 is MNHNS and CDR2 SASEGT. The CDR3 loop reads CASSEAVGVDNYGYTF. CDR3 sequence (DNA): TGTGCCAGCAGTGAAGCCGTCGGGGTGGATAACTATGGCTACACCTTC.

A few counts support this clonotype. This chain joins TRBV30 and TRBJ2-6; D gene ambiguous. Germline CDR1 reads GTSNPN; CDR2 reads SVGIG (reference sequence). V was trimmed by 1 base and J by 3 bases, leaving 19 bases between them. The length of the CDR3 is 18 residues. In nucleotides, the CDR3 is TGTGCCTGGAGTGAAATTAGACTTCCTTTTGGTGGGGCCAACGTCCTGACTTTC. Encoded protein: CAWSEIRLPFGGANVLTF.

The chain joins TRBV15 to TRBJ2-3; tentatively, D is TRBD2 (5 bases). The V gene lost 5 bases and the J gene lost 3 bases, with 18 bases spanning the gap. CDR1 LNHNV and CDR2 YYDKDF come from the germline V gene (reference sequence). CDR3 length: 16 residues. The CDR3 sequence: CATSPGKQPLTDTQYF. CDR3 DNA: TGTGCCACCAGCCCCGGGAAACAGCCACTTACAGATACGCAGTATTTT.